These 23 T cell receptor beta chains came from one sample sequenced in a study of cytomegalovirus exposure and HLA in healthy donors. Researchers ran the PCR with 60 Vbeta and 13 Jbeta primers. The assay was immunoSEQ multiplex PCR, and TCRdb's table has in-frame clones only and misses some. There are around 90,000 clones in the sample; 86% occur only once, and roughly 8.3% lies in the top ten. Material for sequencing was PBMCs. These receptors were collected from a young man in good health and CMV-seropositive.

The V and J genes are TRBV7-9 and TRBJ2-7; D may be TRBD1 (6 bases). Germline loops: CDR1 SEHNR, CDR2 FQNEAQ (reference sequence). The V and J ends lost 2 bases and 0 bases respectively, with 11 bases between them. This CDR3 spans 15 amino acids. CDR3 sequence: CASSLPQGASYEQYF. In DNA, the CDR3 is TGTGCCAGCAGCTTACCACAGGGAGCCTCCTACGAGCAGTACTTC.

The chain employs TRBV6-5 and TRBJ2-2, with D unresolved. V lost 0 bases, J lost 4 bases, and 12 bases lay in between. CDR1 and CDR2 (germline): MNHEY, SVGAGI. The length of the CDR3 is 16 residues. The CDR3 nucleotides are TGTGCCAGCAGTTACTCGAGATGGAGAGGCACCGGGGAGCTGTTTTTT. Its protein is CASSYSRWRGTGELFF.

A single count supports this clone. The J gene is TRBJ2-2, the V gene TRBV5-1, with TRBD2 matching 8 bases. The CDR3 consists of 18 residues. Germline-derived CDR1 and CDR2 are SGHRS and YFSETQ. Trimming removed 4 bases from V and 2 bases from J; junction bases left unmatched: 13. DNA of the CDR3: TGCGCCAGCAGCAAGGGGCTAGCGGGCAGGAGTAACACCGGGGAGCTGTTTTTT. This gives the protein CASSKGLAGRSNTGELFF.

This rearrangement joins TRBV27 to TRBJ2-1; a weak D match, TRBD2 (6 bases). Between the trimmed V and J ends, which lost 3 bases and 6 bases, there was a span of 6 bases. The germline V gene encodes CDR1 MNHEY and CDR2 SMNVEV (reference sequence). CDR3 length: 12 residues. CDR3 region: CASSFGGNEQFF. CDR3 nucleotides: TGTGCCAGCAGTTTCGGGGGCAATGAGCAGTTCTTC.

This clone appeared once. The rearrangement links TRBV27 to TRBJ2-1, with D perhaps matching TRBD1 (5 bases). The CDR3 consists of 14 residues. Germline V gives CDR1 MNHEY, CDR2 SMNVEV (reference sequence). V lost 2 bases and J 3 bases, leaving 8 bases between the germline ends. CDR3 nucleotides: TGTGCCAGCAGTTTAACAGGTATCTACAATGAGCAGTTCTTC. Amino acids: CASSLTGIYNEQFF.

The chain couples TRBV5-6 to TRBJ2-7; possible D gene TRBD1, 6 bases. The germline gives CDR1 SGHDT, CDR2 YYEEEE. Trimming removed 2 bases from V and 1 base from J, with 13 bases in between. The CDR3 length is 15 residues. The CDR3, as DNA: TGTGCCAGCAGCTTTGCGATACAGGGATCCTACGAGCAGTACTTC. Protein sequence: CASSFAIQGSYEQYF.

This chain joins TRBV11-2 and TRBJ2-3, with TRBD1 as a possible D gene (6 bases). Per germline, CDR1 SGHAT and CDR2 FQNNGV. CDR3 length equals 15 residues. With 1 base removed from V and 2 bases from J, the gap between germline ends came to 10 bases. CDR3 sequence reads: CASSLGGGTTDTQYF. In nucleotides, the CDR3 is TGTGCCAGCAGCTTAGGAGGGGGTACCACAGATACGCAGTATTTT.

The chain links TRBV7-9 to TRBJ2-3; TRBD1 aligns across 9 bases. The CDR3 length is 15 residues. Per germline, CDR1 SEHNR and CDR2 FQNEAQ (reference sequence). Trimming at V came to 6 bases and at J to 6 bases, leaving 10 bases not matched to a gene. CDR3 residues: CASRYTGGAPDTQYF. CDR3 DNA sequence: TGTGCCAGCAGGTATACAGGGGGCGCCCCCGATACGCAGTATTTT.

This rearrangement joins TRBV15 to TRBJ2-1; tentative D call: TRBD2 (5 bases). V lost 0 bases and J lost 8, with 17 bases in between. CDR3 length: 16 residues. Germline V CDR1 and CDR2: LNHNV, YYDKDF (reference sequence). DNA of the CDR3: TGTGCCACCAGCAGAGATCTTCGGAGGCCTGGGGATGAGCAGTTCTTC. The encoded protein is CATSRDLRRPGDEQFF.

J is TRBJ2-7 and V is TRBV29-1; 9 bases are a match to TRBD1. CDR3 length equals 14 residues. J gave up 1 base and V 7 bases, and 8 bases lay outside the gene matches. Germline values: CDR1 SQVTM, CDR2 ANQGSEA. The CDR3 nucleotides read TGCAGCGGGGGGATGGGACAGGGTTCCTACGAGCAGTACTTC. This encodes CSGGMGQGSYEQYF.

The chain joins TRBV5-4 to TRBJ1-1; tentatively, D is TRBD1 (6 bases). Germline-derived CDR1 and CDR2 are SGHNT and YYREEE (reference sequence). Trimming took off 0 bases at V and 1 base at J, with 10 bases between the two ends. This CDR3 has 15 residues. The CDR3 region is CASSLAGTPNTEAFF. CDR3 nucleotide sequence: TGTGCCAGCAGCTTGGCAGGGACACCGAACACTGAAGCTTTCTTT.

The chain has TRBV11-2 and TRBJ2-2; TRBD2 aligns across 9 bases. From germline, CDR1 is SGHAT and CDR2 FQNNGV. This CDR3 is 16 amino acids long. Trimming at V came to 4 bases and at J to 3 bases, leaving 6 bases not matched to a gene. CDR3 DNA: TGTGCCAGCAGCTCGTTACTAGCGGGTCACACCGGGGAGCTGTTTTTT. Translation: CASSSLLAGHTGELFF.

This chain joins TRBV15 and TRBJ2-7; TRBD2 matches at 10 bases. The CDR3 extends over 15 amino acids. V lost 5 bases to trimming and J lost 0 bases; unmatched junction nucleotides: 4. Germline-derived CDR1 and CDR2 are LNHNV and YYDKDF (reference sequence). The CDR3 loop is CATSVAGGPSYEQYF. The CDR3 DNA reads TGTGCCACCAGCGTAGCGGGAGGCCCCTCCTACGAGCAGTACTTC.

The CDR3 loop is CASSLSGGTYEQYF. The CDR3 DNA follows: TGTGCCAGCAGTTTATCGGGAGGTACCTACGAGCAGTACTTC. The genes are TRBV27 and TRBJ2-7; weak D call: TRBD2 (6 bases). Germline V gene sequence: CDR1 MNHEY, CDR2 SMNVEV (reference sequence). The CDR3 sequence is 14 residues long. V shed 0 bases and J shed 2 bases, with 8 bases lying between them.

The CDR3 nucleotides are TGTGCCAGCACCCATGGGCAGTTGGTATTCTTC. This translates into CASTHGQLVFF. The chain couples TRBV6-1 to TRBJ2-1; D gene uncertain. The CDR3 totals 11 residues. Trimming removed 7 bases from V and 16 bases from J, with 17 bases in between. Germline V gene lookup returns CDR1 MNHNS and CDR2 SASEGT.

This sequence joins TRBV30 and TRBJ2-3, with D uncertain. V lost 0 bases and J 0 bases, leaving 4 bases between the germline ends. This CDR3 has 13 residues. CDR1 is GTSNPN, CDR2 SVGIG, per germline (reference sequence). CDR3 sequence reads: CAWSVGSTDTQYF. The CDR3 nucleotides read TGTGCCTGGAGTGTCGGGAGCACAGATACGCAGTATTTT.

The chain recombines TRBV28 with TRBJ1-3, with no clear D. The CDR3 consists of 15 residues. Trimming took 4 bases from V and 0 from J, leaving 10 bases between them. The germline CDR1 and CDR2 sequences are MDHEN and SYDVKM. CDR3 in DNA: TGTGCCAGCAGTTACACAACCTTCTCTGGAAACACCATATATTTT. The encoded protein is CASSYTTFSGNTIYF.

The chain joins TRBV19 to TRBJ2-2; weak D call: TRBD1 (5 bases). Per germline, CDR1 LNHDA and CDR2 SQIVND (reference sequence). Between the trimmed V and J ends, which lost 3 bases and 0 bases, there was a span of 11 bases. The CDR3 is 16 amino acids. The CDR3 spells CASSINGQPNTGELFF. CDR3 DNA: TGTGCCAGTAGTATTAATGGACAACCGAACACCGGGGAGCTGTTTTTT.

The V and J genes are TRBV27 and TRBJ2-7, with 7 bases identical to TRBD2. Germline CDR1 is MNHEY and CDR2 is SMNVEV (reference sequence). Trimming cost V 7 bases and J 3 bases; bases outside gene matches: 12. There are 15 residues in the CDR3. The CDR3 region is CASNSILATHYEQYF. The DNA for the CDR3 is TGTGCCAGCAACTCAATACTAGCGACACACTACGAGCAGTACTTC.

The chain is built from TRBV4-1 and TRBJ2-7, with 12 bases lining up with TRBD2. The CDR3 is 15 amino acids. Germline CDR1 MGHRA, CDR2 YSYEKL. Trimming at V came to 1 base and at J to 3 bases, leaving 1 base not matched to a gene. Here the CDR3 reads CASSQGLAGVYEQYF. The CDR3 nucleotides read TGCGCCAGCAGCCAAGGACTAGCGGGAGTCTACGAGCAGTACTTC.

CDR3 in amino acids: CASSIRQGLYEQYF. For the CDR3, the DNA is TGTGCCAGCAGCATAAGACAGGGGTTGTACGAGCAGTACTTC. The rearrangement joins TRBV5-6 to TRBJ2-7, with 8 bases aligning to TRBD1. The CDR3 covers 14 residues. The V gene end was trimmed by 4 bases and the J gene end by 4 bases; junction bases not matched to a gene: 7. The germline CDR1 and CDR2 sequences are SGHDT and YYEEEE.

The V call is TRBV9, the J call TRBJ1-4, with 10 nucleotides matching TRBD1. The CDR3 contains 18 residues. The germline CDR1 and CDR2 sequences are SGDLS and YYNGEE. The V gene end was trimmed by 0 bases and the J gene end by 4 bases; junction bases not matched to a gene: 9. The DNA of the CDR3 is TGTGCCAGCAGCGTAGATAAGGGGGACAGGGGCCTTAATGAAAAACTGTTTTTT. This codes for CASSVDKGDRGLNEKLFF.

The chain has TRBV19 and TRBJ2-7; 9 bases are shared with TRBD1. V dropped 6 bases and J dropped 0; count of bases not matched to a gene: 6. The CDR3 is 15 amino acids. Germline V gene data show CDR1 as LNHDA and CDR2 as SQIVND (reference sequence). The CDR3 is CASRGQGPSSYEQYF. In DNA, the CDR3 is TGTGCCAGTAGAGGACAGGGGCCAAGCTCCTACGAGCAGTACTTC.